Listed below are T cell receptor beta chains from one sample, sequenced in a study of shared clonotypes between healthy human individuals. Produced via immunoSEQ multiplex PCR; TCRdb's table is partial and in-frame only. This table has 2 million or so clones, roughly 94% appearing once. Sequenced material: naive CD4+ T cells sorted from blood. Receptors originate from a young man in good health. Both conserved end residues are part of each CDR3. The order of the fields is clone size, J gene, D gene, V gene, CDR3 protein, CDR3 DNA. D genes are given only for firm matches. Rows may omit the clone size; those that give it use once, few, many or a size class.

clone_size: -
j_call: TRBJ1-3
d_call: -
v_call: TRBV5-4
cdr3_aa: CASSLSSGNTIYF
cdr3_nt: TGTGCCAGCAGCTTAAGCTCTGGAAACACCATATATTTT

clone_size: once
j_call: TRBJ1-5
d_call: TRBD1
v_call: TRBV28
cdr3_aa: CASSFLQGGGQPQHF
cdr3_nt: TGTGCCAGCAGTTTCTTACAGGGGGGAGGTCAGCCCCAGCATTTT

clone_size: -
j_call: TRBJ1-1
d_call: -
v_call: TRBV25-1
cdr3_aa: CASSESRNEAFF
cdr3_nt: TGTGCCAGCAGTGAGTCGAGGAATGAAGCTTTCTTT

clone_size: -
j_call: TRBJ2-3
d_call: TRBD2
v_call: TRBV4-2
cdr3_aa: CASRTSGASTDTQYF
cdr3_nt: TGTGCCAGCAGGACTAGCGGGGCTAGCACAGATACGCAGTATTTT

clone_size: -
j_call: TRBJ1-5
d_call: -
v_call: TRBV19
cdr3_aa: CASSRGLRQPQHF
cdr3_nt: TGTGCCAGTAGTAGGGGGCTAAGGCAGCCCCAGCATTTT

clone_size: -
j_call: TRBJ1-1
d_call: TRBD1
v_call: TRBV29-1
cdr3_aa: CSILQGADTEAFF
cdr3_nt: TGCAGCATTTTACAGGGGGCCGACACTGAAGCTTTCTTT

clone_size: -
j_call: TRBJ2-3
d_call: TRBD2
v_call: TRBV5-1
cdr3_aa: CASSLFPSGGARDTQYF
cdr3_nt: TGCGCCAGCAGCTTGTTCCCTAGCGGGGGGGCGAGAGATACGCAGTATTTT

clone_size: -
j_call: TRBJ2-1
d_call: TRBD2
v_call: TRBV5-6
cdr3_aa: CASSLFGRSPLEQFF
cdr3_nt: TGTGCCAGCAGCCTCTTCGGGAGGTCTCCTCTTGAGCAGTTCTTC

clone_size: -
j_call: TRBJ1-1
d_call: -
v_call: TRBV4-1
cdr3_aa: CASSQDGGNTEAFF
cdr3_nt: TGCGCCAGCAGCCAAGATGGGGGGAACACTGAAGCTTTCTTT

clone_size: -
j_call: TRBJ2-7
d_call: TRBD1
v_call: TRBV27
cdr3_aa: CASSSPPSRQGDYEQYF
cdr3_nt: TGTGCCAGCAGTTCCCCGCCCTCTCGACAGGGGGACTACGAGCAGTACTTC

clone_size: -
j_call: TRBJ1-2
d_call: -
v_call: TRBV10-3
cdr3_aa: CATRKGDYGYTF
cdr3_nt: TGTGCCACACGGAAGGGGGACTATGGCTACACCTTC

clone_size: -
j_call: TRBJ2-3
d_call: -
v_call: TRBV6-1
cdr3_aa: CASSMSRSTDTQYF
cdr3_nt: TGTGCCAGCAGTATGAGTCGCAGCACAGATACGCAGTATTTT

clone_size: -
j_call: TRBJ2-7
d_call: -
v_call: TRBV28
cdr3_aa: CASSFLRGTTLYEQYF
cdr3_nt: TGTGCCAGCAGTTTTCTTCGGGGGACGACCCTATACGAGCAGTACTTC

clone_size: -
j_call: TRBJ2-5
d_call: -
v_call: TRBV7-2
cdr3_aa: CASSLAFRQETQYF
cdr3_nt: TGTGCCAGCAGCTTAGCGTTTCGGCAAGAGACCCAGTACTTC

clone_size: once
j_call: TRBJ2-1
d_call: -
v_call: TRBV28
cdr3_aa: CASSLSGWGNEQFF
cdr3_nt: TGTGCCAGCAGTTTATCTGGCTGGGGCAATGAGCAGTTCTTC

clone_size: -
j_call: TRBJ2-6
d_call: -
v_call: TRBV5-1
cdr3_aa: CASSLTLDGSGANVLTF
cdr3_nt: TGCGCCAGCAGCTTGACCCTGGACGGTTCTGGGGCCAACGTCCTGACTTTC

clone_size: -
j_call: TRBJ1-2
d_call: -
v_call: TRBV19
cdr3_aa: CASSLGYGYTF
cdr3_nt: TGTGCCAGTAGTTTGGGCTATGGCTACACCTTC

clone_size: -
j_call: TRBJ2-1
d_call: -
v_call: TRBV4-1
cdr3_aa: CASSQGLGTHNEQFF
cdr3_nt: TGCGCCAGCAGCCAAGGATTGGGAACCCACAATGAGCAGTTCTTC

clone_size: -
j_call: TRBJ2-1
d_call: TRBD2
v_call: TRBV11-2
cdr3_aa: CASSLVSWSGGSSRQFF
cdr3_nt: TGTGCCAGCAGCTTAGTCTCGTGGAGCGGGGGTTCCAGTAGGCAGTTCTTC

clone_size: -
j_call: TRBJ1-3
d_call: -
v_call: TRBV11-3
cdr3_aa: CASSSAGGPGNTIYF
cdr3_nt: TGTGCCAGCAGCTCGGCCGGGGGGCCTGGAAACACCATATATTTT

clone_size: -
j_call: TRBJ2-2
d_call: -
v_call: TRBV6-1
cdr3_aa: CASSEALTVTGELFF
cdr3_nt: TGTGCCAGCAGTGAAGCCCTGACAGTAACCGGGGAGCTGTTTTTT

clone_size: -
j_call: TRBJ2-1
d_call: -
v_call: TRBV5-1
cdr3_aa: CASSLAAGGYNEQFF
cdr3_nt: TGCGCCAGCAGCTTGGCCGCTGGCGGATACAATGAGCAGTTCTTC

clone_size: -
j_call: TRBJ1-4
d_call: -
v_call: TRBV5-1
cdr3_aa: CASSLEGGGEKLFF
cdr3_nt: TGCGCCAGCAGCTTGGAAGGCGGGGGGGAAAAACTGTTTTTT

clone_size: -
j_call: TRBJ2-7
d_call: TRBD2
v_call: TRBV9
cdr3_aa: CASSVAPGGSSYEQYF
cdr3_nt: TGTGCCAGCAGCGTAGCTCCGGGGGGAAGCTCCTACGAGCAGTACTTC

clone_size: -
j_call: TRBJ1-2
d_call: -
v_call: TRBV19
cdr3_aa: CASSIDFGTPTNYGYTF
cdr3_nt: TGTGCCAGTAGTATAGACTTCGGGACACCGACTAACTATGGCTACACCTTC

clone_size: -
j_call: TRBJ2-2
d_call: -
v_call: TRBV30
cdr3_aa: CAWSVRLVGGELFF
cdr3_nt: TGTGCCTGGAGTGTTCGGCTAGTCGGCGGGGAGCTGTTTTTT

clone_size: -
j_call: TRBJ2-7
d_call: -
v_call: TRBV10-1
cdr3_aa: CASSESGAGGEQYF
cdr3_nt: TGCGCCAGCAGTGAGTCGGGTGCCGGCGGCGAGCAGTACTTC

clone_size: -
j_call: TRBJ1-1
d_call: -
v_call: TRBV28
cdr3_aa: CASSSSPSKAFF
cdr3_nt: TGTGCCAGCAGTTCCAGTCCCTCTAAAGCTTTCTTT

clone_size: -
j_call: TRBJ2-7
d_call: -
v_call: TRBV11-3
cdr3_aa: CASSFSSMGEQYF
cdr3_nt: TGTGCCAGCAGCTTTAGTTCCATGGGGGAGCAGTACTTC

clone_size: -
j_call: TRBJ2-1
d_call: TRBD1
v_call: TRBV7-9
cdr3_aa: CASSSPDRDRAYNEQFF
cdr3_nt: TGTGCCAGCAGCTCTCCCGACCGGGACAGGGCCTACAATGAGCAGTTCTTC

clone_size: -
j_call: TRBJ1-6
d_call: -
v_call: TRBV2
cdr3_aa: CASSVRRTSPLHF
cdr3_nt: TGTGCCAGCAGTGTTCGACGAACTTCACCCCTCCACTTT

clone_size: -
j_call: TRBJ1-6
d_call: -
v_call: TRBV21-1
cdr3_aa: CASSKVSGVGSPLHF
cdr3_nt: TGTGCCAGCAGCAAAGTTTCGGGGGTAGGCTCACCCCTCCACTTT

clone_size: -
j_call: TRBJ2-5
d_call: TRBD2
v_call: TRBV7-2
cdr3_aa: CASSLAPSGVSGTQYF
cdr3_nt: TGTGCCAGCAGCTTAGCGCCGAGCGGGGTTTCTGGGACCCAGTACTTC

clone_size: -
j_call: TRBJ2-1
d_call: TRBD2
v_call: TRBV7-2
cdr3_aa: CASSPLAGVMNEQFF
cdr3_nt: TGTGCCAGCAGCCCCCTAGCGGGAGTGATGAATGAGCAGTTCTTC

clone_size: -
j_call: TRBJ2-2
d_call: TRBD2
v_call: TRBV10-3
cdr3_aa: CAISVTSGITGELFF
cdr3_nt: TGTGCCATCAGTGTGACTAGCGGGATCACCGGGGAGCTGTTTTTT

clone_size: -
j_call: TRBJ2-1
d_call: -
v_call: TRBV7-9
cdr3_aa: CASRPGAGTYNEQFF
cdr3_nt: TGTGCCAGCAGACCAGGGGCGGGGACTTACAATGAGCAGTTCTTC

clone_size: -
j_call: TRBJ1-6
d_call: TRBD1
v_call: TRBV27
cdr3_aa: CASKGDSTRVSYNSPLHF
cdr3_nt: TGTGCCTCCAAGGGGGACAGTACCAGAGTCTCCTATAATTCACCCCTCCACTTT

clone_size: -
j_call: TRBJ1-1
d_call: TRBD1
v_call: TRBV5-5
cdr3_aa: CASSLAGQGLNTEAFF
cdr3_nt: TGTGCCAGCAGCTTGGCCGGACAGGGGTTAAACACTGAAGCTTTCTTT

clone_size: -
j_call: TRBJ2-5
d_call: -
v_call: TRBV2
cdr3_aa: CASSEAGLGTQYF
cdr3_nt: TGTGCCAGCAGTGAAGCAGGGTTAGGGACCCAGTACTTC

clone_size: -
j_call: TRBJ2-3
d_call: TRBD2
v_call: TRBV18
cdr3_aa: CASSPQGLAGGDTQYF
cdr3_nt: TGTGCCAGCTCACCACAAGGCCTAGCGGGAGGGGATACGCAGTATTTT

clone_size: -
j_call: TRBJ2-7
d_call: TRBD1
v_call: TRBV5-4
cdr3_aa: CASSLTGQGSTYEQYF
cdr3_nt: TGTGCCAGCAGCTTGACCGGACAGGGGTCAACCTACGAGCAGTACTTC

clone_size: -
j_call: TRBJ2-1
d_call: -
v_call: TRBV18
cdr3_aa: CASSSGYSSYNEQFF
cdr3_nt: TGTGCCAGCTCATCAGGGTACAGCTCCTACAATGAGCAGTTCTTC

clone_size: -
j_call: TRBJ2-1
d_call: TRBD2
v_call: TRBV6-5
cdr3_aa: CASRKGAGGYNEQFF
cdr3_nt: TGTGCCAGCAGGAAGGGAGCGGGAGGTTACAATGAGCAGTTCTTC

clone_size: -
j_call: TRBJ2-7
d_call: -
v_call: TRBV18
cdr3_aa: CASSLGASEVYEQYF
cdr3_nt: TGTGCCAGCTCTCTGGGAGCTAGCGAGGTCTACGAGCAGTACTTC

clone_size: -
j_call: TRBJ2-5
d_call: -
v_call: TRBV7-9
cdr3_aa: CASSLIQGETQYF
cdr3_nt: TGTGCCAGCAGCTTAATACAGGGAGAGACCCAGTACTTC